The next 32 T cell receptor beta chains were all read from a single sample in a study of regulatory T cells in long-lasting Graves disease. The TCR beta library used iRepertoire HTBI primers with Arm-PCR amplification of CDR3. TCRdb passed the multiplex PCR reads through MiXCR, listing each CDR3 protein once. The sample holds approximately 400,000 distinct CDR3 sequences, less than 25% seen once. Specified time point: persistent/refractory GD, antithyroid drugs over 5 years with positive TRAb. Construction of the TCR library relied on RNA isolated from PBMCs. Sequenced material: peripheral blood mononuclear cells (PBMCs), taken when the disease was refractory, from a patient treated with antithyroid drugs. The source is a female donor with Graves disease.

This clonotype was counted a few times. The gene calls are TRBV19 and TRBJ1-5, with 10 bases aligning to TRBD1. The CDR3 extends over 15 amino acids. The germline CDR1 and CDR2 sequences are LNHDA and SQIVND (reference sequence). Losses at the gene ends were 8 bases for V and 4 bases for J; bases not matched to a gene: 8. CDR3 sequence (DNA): TGTGCCAGTGGACAGGGGGAACGTCCAAATCAGCCCCAGCATTTT. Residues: CASGQGERPNQPQHF.

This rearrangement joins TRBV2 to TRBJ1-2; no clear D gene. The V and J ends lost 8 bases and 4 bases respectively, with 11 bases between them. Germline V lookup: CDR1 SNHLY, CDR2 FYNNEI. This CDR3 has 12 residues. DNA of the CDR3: TGTGCCAGCGGCAGGCGCGGCTATGGCTACACCTTC. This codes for CASGRRGYGYTF.

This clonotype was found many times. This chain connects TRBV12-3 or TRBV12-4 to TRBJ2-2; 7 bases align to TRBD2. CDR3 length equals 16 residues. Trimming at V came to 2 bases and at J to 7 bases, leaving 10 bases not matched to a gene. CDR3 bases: TGTGCCAGCAGTTTAATGGCGGGAGTAAAGAACGGGGAGCTGTTTTTT. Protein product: CASSLMAGVKNGELFF.

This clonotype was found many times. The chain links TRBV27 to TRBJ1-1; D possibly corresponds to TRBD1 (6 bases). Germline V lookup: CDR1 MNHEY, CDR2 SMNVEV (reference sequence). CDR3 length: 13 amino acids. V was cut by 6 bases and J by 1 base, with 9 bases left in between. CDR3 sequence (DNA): TGTGCCAGCAGGGGAGGGGGGAACACTGAAGCTTTCTTT. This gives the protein CASRGGGNTEAFF.

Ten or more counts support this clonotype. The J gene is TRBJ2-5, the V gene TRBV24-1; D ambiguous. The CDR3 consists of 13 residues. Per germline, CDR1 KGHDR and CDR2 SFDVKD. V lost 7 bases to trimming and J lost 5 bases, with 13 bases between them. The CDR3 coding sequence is TGTGCCACCAGCCCCTTGGCGGAGGAGACCCAGTACTTC. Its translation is CATSPLAEETQYF.

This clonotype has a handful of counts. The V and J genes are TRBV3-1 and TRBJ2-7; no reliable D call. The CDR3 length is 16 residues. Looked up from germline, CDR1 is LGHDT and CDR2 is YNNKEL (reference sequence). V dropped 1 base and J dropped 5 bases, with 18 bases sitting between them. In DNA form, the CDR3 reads TGTGCCAGCAGCCAAGCCAGATCCCCTTCCTCAGACGAGCAGTACTTC. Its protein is CASSQARSPSSDEQYF.

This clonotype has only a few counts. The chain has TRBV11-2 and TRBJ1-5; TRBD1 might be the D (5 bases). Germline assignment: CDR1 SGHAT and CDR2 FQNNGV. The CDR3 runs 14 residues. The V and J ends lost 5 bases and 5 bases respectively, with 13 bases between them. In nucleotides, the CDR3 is TGTGCCAGCAGCCTGACAGTTAACGATCAGCCCCAGCATTTT. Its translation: CASSLTVNDQPQHF.

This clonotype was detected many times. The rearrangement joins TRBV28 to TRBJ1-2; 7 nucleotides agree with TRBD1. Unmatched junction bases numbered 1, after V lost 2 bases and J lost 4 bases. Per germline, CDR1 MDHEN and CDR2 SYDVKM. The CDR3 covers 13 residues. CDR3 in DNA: TGTGCCAGCAGTTTAGACAGGGCCTATGGCTACACCTTC. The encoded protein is CASSLDRAYGYTF.

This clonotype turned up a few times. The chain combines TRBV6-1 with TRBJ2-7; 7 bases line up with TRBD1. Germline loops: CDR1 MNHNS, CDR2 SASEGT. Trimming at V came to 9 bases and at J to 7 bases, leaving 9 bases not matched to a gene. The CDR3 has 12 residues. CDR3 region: CASYRTGGEQYF. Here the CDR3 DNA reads TGTGCCAGTTATAGGACAGGTGGAGAGCAGTACTTC.

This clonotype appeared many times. CDR3 DNA sequence: TGTGCCACCCGGGACAACTTCCAAGAGACCCAGTACTTC. It codes for CATRDNFQETQYF. The V gene is TRBV24-1, the J gene TRBJ2-5; D may be TRBD1 (6 bases). From germline, CDR1 is KGHDR and CDR2 SFDVKD. Trimming cost V 9 bases and J 1 base, with 11 bases left between them. This CDR3 has 13 residues.

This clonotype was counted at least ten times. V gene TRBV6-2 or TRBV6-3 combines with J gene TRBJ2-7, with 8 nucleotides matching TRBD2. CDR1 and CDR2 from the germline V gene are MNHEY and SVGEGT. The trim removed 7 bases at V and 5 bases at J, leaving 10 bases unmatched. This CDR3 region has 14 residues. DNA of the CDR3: TGTGCCAGCACCCCGCCCGGACTAGCAAACGAGCAGTACTTC. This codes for CASTPPGLANEQYF.

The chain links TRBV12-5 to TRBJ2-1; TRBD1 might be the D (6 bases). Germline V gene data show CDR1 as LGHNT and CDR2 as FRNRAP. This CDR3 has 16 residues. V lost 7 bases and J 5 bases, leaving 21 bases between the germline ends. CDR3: CASDQGSRGENNEQFF. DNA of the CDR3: TGTGCTAGTGACCAGGGGAGCAGGGGCGAGAACAATGAGCAGTTCTTC.

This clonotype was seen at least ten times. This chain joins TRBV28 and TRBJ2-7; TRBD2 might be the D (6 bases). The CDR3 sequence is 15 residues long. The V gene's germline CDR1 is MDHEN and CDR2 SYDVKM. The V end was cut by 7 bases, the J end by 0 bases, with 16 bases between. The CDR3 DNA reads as TGTGCCAGCACTCACTTCGGGACTGCCTCCTACGAGCAGTACTTC. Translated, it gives CASTHFGTASYEQYF.

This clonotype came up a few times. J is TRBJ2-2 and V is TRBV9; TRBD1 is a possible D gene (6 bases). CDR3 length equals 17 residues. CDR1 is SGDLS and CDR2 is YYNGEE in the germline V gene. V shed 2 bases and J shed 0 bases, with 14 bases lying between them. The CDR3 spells CASSVRVGQPNTGELFF. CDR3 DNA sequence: TGTGCCAGCAGCGTCCGGGTCGGACAGCCGAACACCGGGGAGCTGTTTTTT.

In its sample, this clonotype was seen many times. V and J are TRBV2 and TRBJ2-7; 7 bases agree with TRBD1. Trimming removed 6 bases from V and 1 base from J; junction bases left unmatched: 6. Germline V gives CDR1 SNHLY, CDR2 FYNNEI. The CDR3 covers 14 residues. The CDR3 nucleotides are TGTGCCAGCAGCTACACGGGACAGTCCTACGAGCAGTACTTC. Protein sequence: CASSYTGQSYEQYF.

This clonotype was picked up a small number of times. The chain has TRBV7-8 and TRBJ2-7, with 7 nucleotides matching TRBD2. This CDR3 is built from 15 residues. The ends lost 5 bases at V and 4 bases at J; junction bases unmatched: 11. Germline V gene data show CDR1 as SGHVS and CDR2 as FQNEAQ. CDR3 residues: CASSPYGGSGYEQYF. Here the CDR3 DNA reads TGTGCCAGCAGCCCATACGGCGGGAGTGGATACGAGCAGTACTTC. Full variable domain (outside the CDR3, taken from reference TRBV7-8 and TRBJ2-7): GAGVSQSPRYKVAKRGQDVALRCDPISGHVSLFWYQQALGQGPEFLTYFQNEAQLDKSGLPSDRFFAERPEGSVSTLKIQRTQQEDSAVYLCASSPYGGSGYEQYFGPGTRLTVT.

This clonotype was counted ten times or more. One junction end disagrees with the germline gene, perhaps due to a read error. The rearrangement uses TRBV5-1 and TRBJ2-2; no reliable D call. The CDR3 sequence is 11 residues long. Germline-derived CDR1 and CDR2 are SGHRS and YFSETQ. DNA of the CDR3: TGTGCCAGCAGTTTTGCCGGGGAGCTGTTTTTT. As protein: CASSFAGELFF.

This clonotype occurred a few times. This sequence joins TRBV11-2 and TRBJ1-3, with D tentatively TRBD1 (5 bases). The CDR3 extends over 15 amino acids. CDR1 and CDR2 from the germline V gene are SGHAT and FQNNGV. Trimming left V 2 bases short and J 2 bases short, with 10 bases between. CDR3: CASSLQGNPGNTIYF. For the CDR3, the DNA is TGTGCCAGCAGCTTACAGGGAAACCCTGGAAACACCATATATTTT.

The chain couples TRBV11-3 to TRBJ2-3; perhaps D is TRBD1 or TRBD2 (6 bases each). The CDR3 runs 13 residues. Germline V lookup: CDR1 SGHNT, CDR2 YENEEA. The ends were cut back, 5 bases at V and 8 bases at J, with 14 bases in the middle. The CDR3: CASSVAGGGTQYF. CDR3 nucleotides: TGTGCCAGCAGCGTCGCAGGAGGGGGTACGCAGTATTTT.

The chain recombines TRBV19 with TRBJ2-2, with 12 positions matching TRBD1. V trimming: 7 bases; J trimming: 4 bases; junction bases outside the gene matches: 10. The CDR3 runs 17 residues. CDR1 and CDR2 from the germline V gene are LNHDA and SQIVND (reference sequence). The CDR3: CASTLNRDRGPTGELFF. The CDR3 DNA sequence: TGTGCCAGTACCCTTAACCGGGACAGGGGGCCCACCGGGGAGCTGTTTTTT.

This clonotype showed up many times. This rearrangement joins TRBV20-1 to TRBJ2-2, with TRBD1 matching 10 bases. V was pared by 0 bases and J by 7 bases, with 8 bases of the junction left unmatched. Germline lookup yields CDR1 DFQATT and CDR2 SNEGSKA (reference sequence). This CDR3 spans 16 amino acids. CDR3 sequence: CSARDIGTGADGELFF. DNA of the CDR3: TGCAGTGCTAGAGATATAGGGACAGGGGCAGACGGGGAGCTGTTTTTT.

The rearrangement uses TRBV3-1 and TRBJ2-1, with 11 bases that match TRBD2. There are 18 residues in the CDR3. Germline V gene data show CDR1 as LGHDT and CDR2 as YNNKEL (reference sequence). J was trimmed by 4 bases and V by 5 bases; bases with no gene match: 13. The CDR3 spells CASSSGLAGSRGYNEQFF. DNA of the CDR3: TGTGCCAGCAGCTCAGGACTAGCGGGCTCGAGGGGTTACAATGAGCAGTTCTTC.

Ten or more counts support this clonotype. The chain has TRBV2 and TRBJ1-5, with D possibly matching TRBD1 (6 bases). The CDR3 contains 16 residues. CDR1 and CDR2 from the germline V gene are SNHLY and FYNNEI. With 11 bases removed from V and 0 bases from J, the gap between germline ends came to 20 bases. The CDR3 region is CASASTDRYSNQPQHF. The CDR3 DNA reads TGTGCCTCCGCGTCCACCGACAGGTATAGCAATCAGCCCCAGCATTTT.

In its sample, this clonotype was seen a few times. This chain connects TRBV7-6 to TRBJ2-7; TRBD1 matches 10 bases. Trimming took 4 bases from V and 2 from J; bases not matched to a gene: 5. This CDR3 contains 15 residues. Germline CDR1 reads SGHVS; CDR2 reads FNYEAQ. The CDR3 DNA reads TGTGCCAGCAGCTCTGGACAGGGGGTGACCTACGAGCAGTACTTC. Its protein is CASSSGQGVTYEQYF.

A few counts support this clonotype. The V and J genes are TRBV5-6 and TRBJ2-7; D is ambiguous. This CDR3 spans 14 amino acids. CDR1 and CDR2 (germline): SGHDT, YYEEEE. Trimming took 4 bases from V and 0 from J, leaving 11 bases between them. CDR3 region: CASSVGGPSYEQYF. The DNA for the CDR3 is TGTGCCAGCAGCGTCGGCGGCCCCTCCTACGAGCAGTACTTC.

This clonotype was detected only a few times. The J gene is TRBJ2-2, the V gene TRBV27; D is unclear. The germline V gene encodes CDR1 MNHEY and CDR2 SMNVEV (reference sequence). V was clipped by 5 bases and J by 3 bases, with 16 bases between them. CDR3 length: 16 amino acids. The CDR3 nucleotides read TGTGCCAGCAGTCCCCCATCGGTTCTTTACACCGGGGAGCTGTTTTTT. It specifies CASSPPSVLYTGELFF.

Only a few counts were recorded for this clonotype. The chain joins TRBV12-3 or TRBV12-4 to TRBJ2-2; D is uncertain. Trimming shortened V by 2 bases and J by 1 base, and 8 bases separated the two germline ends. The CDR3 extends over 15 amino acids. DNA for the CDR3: TGTGCCAGCAGTTTAATAGCACTGAACACCGGGGAGCTGTTTTTT. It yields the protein CASSLIALNTGELFF.

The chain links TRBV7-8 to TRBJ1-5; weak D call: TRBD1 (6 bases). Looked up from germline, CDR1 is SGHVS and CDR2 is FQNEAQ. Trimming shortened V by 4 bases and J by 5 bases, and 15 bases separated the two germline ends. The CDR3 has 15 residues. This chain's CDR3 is CASSSPGGRDQPQHF. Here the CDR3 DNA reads TGTGCCAGCAGCTCCCCGGGGGGGCGCGATCAGCCCCAGCATTTT.

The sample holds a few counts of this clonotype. The CDR3 DNA sequence: TGCGCCAGCAGCTTGAGTAGCGGGACCGAGCAGTACTTC. It is translated as CASSLSSGTEQYF. The chain uses TRBV5-1 and TRBJ2-7; 8 nucleotides match TRBD2. Per germline, CDR1 SGHRS and CDR2 YFSETQ. The V gene end was trimmed by 1 base and the J gene end by 6 bases; junction bases not matched to a gene: 3. CDR3 length: 13 amino acids.

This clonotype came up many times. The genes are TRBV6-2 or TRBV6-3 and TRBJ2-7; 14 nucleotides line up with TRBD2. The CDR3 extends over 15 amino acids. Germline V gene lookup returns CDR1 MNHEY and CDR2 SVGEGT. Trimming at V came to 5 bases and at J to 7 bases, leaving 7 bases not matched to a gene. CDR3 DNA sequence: TGTGCCAGCAGTACCGGGACTAGCGGGAGTCGAGAGCAGTACTTC. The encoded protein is CASSTGTSGSREQYF.

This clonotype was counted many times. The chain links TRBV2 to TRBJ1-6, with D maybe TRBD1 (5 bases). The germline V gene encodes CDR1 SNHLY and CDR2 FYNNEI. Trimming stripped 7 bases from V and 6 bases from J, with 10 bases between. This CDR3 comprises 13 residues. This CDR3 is CASNTGSNSPLHF. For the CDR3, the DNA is TGTGCCAGCAATACAGGTTCTAATTCACCCCTCCACTTT.

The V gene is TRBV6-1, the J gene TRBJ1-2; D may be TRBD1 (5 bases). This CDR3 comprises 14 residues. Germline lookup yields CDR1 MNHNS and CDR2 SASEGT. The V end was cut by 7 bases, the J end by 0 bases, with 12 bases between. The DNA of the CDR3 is TGTGCCAGCATTGGCGGGGCATCTAACTATGGCTACACCTTC. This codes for CASIGGASNYGYTF.